This T cell receptor (beta chain) is from a study of cytomegalovirus exposure and HLA in healthy donors. Study results and limitations: Most TCRs appeared rarely, but some public TCRs recurred in many donors.

In the PCR, 60 Vbeta and 13 Jbeta primers were used. Only in-frame clones appear in the TCRdb table, and some are missing; sequencing was by immunoSEQ multiplex PCR. Of 130,000 to 150,000 clones in the sample, 70% to 80% were seen once. Germline V CDR1 and CDR2: SGHTA, FQGNSA. V lost 4 bases to trimming and J lost 1 base, with 13 bases between them. The CDR3 is 15 amino acids. As concerns this clone: The target antigen is unknown.

The clonotype originates from a young woman in good health and CMV-seropositive. Sequencing used PBMCs. This rearrangement joins TRBV7-2 to TRBJ1-1, with D possibly being TRBD1 (5 bases). CDR3 coding DNA: TGTGCCAGCAGCTCCCAGGGAGGGCCGAACACTGAAGCTTTCTTT. It is translated as CASSSQGGPNTEAFF.